The sequence of this T cell receptor (beta chain) was determined in a study of shared clonotypes between healthy human individuals. Study at large: Each donor had three CD4 naive, three CD4 memory, two CD8 naive and one CD8 memory plate.

In germline, CDR1 is LNHDA, CDR2 SQIVND (reference sequence). J was trimmed by 1 base and V by 10 bases; bases with no gene match: 6. The CDR3 length is 15 residues. Among the donors, all were Caucasian adults who lived in Nashville, Tennessee. The data were produced by immunoSEQ multiplex PCR, yet TCRdb's version contains in-frame clones alone and is incomplete. The data show about a million clones, about 70% seen once. Findings and caveats of the study: Having only a few donors restricted how much genetic and exposure-history diversity was captured. Deeper or shallower sequencing was expected to change how clonotypes are shared among donors.

With respect to this clone: Its antigen is unidentified.

The sequence came from a man between 18 and 35 years old in good health. The sequenced material came from memory CD4+ T cells sorted from blood. Subset here: CD45RA-negative fraction. This chain links TRBV19 with TRBJ2-3, with TRBD2 identical over 12 bases. CDR3 nucleotides: TGTGCCACCACCCGGACTAGCGGGGGCACAGATACGCAGTATTTT. Protein sequence: CATTRTSGGTDTQYF.